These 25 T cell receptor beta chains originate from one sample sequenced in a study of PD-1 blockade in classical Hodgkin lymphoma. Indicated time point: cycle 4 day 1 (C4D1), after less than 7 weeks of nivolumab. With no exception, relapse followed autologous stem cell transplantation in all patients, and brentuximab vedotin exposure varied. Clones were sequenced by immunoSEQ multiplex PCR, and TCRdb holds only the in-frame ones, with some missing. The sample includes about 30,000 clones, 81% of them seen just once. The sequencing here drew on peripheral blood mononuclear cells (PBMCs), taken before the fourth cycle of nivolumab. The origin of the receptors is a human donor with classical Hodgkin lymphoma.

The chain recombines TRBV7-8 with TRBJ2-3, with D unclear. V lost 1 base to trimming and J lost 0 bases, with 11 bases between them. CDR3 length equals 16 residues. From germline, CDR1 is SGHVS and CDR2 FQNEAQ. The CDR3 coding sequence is TGTGCCAGCAGCTTAGTGAGTAGCTTCAGCACAGATACGCAGTATTTT. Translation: CASSLVSSFSTDTQYF.

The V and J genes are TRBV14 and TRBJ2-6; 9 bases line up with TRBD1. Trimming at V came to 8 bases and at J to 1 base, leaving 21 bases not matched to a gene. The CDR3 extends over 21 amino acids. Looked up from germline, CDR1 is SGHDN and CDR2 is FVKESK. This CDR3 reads CASSRPAGGPGQGSGANVLTF. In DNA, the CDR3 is TGTGCCAGCTCCCGCCCGGCAGGGGGGCCGGGACAGGGTTCTGGGGCCAACGTCCTGACTTTC. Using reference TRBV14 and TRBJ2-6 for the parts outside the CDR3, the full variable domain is EAGVTQFPSHSVIEKGQTVTLRCDPISGHDNLYWYRRVMGKEIKFLLHFVKESKQDESGMPNNRFLAERTGGTYSTLKVQPAELEDSGVYFCASSRPAGGPGQGSGANVLTFGAGSRLTVL.

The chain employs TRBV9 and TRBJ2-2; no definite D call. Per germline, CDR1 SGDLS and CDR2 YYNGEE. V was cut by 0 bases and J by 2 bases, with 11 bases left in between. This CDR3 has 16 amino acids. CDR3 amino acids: CASSVGPGINTGELFF. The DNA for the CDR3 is TGTGCCAGCAGCGTAGGGCCCGGAATAAACACCGGGGAGCTGTTTTTT. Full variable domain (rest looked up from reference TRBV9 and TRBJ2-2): DSGVTQTPKHLITATGQRVTLRCSPRSGDLSVYWYQQSLDQGLQFLIQYYNGEERAKGNILERFSAQQFPDLHSELNLSSLELGDSALYFCASSVGPGINTGELFFGEGSRLTVL.

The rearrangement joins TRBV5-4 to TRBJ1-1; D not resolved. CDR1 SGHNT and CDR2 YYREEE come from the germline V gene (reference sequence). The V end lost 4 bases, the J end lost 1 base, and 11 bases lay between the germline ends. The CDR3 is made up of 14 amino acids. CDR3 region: CASSRPTGNTEAFF. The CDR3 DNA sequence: TGTGCCAGCAGCCGACCTACGGGGAACACTGAAGCTTTCTTT. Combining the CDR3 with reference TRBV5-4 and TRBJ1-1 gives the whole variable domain ETGVTQSPTHLIKTRGQQVTLRCSSQSGHNTVSWYQQALGQGPQFIFQYYREEENGRGNFPPRFSGLQFPNYSSELNVNALELDDSALYLCASSRPTGNTEAFFGQGTRLTVV.

The CDR3 sequence: CASSQDLEGGEQYF. Here the CDR3 DNA reads TGCGCCAGCAGCCAAGATCTAGAAGGGGGTGAGCAGTACTTC. This chain connects TRBV4-3 to TRBJ2-7, with D possibly TRBD1 on 6 matching bases. The CDR3 contains 14 residues. CDR1 and CDR2 (germline): LGHNA, YSLEER. The V gene lost 0 bases and the J gene lost 7 bases, with 13 bases spanning the gap.

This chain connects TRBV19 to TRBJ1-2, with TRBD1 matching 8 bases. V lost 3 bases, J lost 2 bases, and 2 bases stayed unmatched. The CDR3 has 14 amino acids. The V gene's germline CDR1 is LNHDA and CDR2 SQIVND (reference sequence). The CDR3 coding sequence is TGTGCCAGTAGTATGCGACAGGGGAACTATGGCTACACCTTC. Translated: CASSMRQGNYGYTF.

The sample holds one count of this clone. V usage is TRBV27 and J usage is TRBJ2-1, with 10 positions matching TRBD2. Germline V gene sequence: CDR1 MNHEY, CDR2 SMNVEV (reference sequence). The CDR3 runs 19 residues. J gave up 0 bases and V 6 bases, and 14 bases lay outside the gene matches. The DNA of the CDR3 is TGTGCCAGCAGCCTCCGGACCGGGACTAGCGAGCCCTCCTACAATGAGCAGTTCTTC. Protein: CASSLRTGTSEPSYNEQFF.

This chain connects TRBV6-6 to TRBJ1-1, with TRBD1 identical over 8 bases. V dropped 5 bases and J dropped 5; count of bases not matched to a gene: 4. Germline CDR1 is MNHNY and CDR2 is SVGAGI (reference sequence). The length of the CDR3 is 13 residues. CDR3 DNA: TGTGCCAGCAGTAACAGGGGGGGGACTGAAGCTTTCTTT. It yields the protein CASSNRGGTEAFF.

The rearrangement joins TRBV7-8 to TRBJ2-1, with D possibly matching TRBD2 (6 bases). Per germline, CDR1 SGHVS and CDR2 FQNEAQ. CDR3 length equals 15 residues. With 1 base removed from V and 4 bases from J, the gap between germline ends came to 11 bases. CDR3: CASSLVGGPYNEQFF. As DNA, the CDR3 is TGTGCCAGCAGCTTAGTGGGAGGTCCTTACAATGAGCAGTTCTTC.

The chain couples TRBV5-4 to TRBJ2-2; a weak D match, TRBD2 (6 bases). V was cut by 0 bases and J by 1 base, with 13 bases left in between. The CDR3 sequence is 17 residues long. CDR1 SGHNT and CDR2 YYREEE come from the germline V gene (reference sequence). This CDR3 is CASSLVFGRGNTGELFF. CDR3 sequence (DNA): TGTGCCAGCAGCTTGGTATTCGGGCGGGGGAACACCGGGGAGCTGTTTTTT.

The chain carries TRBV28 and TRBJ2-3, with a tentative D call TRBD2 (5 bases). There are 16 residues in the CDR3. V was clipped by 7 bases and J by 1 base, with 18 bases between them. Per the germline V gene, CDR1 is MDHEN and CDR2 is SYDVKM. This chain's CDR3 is CASIGRTSGGTDTQYF. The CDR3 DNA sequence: TGTGCCAGCATAGGAAGGACCTCCGGGGGCACAGATACGCAGTATTTT.

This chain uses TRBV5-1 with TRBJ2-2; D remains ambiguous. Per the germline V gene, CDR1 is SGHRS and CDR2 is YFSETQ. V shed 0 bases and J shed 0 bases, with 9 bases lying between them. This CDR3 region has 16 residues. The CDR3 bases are TGCGCCAGCAGCTTGGCCGGTTCCGCGAACACCGGGGAGCTGTTTTTT. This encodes CASSLAGSANTGELFF.

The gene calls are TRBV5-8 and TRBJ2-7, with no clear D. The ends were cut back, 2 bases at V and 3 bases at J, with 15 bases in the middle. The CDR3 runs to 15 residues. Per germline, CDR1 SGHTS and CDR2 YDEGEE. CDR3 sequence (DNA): TGTGCCAGCAGCTTCCGGCAGGTCCCTAACTACGAGCAGTACGTC. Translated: CASSFRQVPNYEQYV.

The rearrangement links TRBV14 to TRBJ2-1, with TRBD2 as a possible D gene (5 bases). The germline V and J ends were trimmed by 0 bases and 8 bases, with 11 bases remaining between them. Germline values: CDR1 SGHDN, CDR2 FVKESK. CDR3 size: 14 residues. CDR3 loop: CASSQDWGSDEQFF. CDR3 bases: TGTGCCAGCAGCCAAGATTGGGGTAGCGATGAGCAGTTCTTC. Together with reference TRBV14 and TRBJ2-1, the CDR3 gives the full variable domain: EAGVTQFPSHSVIEKGQTVTLRCDPISGHDNLYWYRRVMGKEIKFLLHFVKESKQDESGMPNNRFLAERTGGTYSTLKVQPAELEDSGVYFCASSQDWGSDEQFFGPGTRLTVL.

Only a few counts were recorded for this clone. As DNA, the CDR3 is TGTGCCAGCAGCGAGGGAGTAACAGGGACCAGGACTGAAGCTTTCTTT. Translating gives CASSEGVTGTRTEAFF. The V gene is TRBV9, the J gene TRBJ1-1, with D maybe TRBD1 (6 bases). The V end lost 3 bases, the J end lost 5 bases, and 20 bases lay between the germline ends. Germline values: CDR1 SGDLS, CDR2 YYNGEE. This CDR3 has 16 residues.

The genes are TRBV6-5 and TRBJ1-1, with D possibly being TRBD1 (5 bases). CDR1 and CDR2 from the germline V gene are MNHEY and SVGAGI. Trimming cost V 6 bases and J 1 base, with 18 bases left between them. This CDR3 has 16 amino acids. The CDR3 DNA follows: TGTGCCAGCAGCTACGACAGTATCGGGGGGAACACTGAAGCTTTCTTT. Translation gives CASSYDSIGGNTEAFF.

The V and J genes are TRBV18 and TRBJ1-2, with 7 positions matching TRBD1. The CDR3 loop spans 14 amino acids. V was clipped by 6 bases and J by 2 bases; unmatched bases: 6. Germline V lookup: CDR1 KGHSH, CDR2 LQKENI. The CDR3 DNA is TGTGCCAGCTCCGGGACAGAACGGAACTATGGCTACACCTTC. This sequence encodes CASSGTERNYGYTF.

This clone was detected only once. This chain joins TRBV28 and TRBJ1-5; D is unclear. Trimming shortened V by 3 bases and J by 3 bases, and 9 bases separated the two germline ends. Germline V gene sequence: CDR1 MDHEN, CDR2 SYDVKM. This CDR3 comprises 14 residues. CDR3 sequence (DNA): TGTGCCAGCAGTTTGGTGAGCTTCAATCAGCCCCAGCATTTT. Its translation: CASSLVSFNQPQHF.

This chain's CDR3 is CAPEGNFYEQYF. The CDR3 DNA reads TGTGCCCCCGAAGGGAACTTCTACGAGCAGTACTTC. V usage is TRBV19 and J usage is TRBJ2-7, with no clear D. The V end was cut by 11 bases, the J end by 3 bases, with 14 bases between. Looked up from germline, CDR1 is LNHDA and CDR2 is SQIVND (reference sequence). The CDR3 consists of 12 residues.

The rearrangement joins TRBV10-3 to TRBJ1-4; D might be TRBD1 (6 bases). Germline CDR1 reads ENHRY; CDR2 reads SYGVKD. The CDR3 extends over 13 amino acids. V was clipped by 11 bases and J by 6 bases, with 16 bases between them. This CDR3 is CAFWGGRYEKLFF. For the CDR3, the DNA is TGTGCCTTCTGGGGGGGGCGGTATGAAAAACTGTTTTTT.

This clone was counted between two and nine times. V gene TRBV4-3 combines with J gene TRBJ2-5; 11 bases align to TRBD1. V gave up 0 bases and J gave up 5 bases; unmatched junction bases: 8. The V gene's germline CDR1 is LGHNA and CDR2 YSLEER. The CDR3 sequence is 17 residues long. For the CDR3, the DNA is TGCGCCAGCAGCCAAGATCGAGGACAGGGGGCCCGGGAGACCCAGTACTTC. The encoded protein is CASSQDRGQGARETQYF.

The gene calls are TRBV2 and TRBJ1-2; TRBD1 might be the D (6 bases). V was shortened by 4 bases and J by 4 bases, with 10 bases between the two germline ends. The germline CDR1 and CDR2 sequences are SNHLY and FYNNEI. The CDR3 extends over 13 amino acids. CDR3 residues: CASSGGGGYGYTF. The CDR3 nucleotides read TGTGCCAGCAGTGGAGGGGGGGGCTATGGCTACACCTTC.

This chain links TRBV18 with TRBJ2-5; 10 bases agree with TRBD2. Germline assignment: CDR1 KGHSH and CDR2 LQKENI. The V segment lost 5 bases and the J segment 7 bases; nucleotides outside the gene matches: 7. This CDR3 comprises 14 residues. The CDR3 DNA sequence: TGTGCCAGCTCAACTACTAGCGGGGTTGGGACCCAGTACTTC. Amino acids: CASSTTSGVGTQYF.

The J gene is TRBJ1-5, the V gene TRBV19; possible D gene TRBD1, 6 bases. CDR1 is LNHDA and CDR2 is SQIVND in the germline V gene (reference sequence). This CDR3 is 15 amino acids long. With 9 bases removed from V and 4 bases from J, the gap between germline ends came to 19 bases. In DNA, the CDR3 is TGTGCCAGCGAGAGAGATGGACAGCCTAATCAGCCCCAGCATTTT. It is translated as CASERDGQPNQPQHF.

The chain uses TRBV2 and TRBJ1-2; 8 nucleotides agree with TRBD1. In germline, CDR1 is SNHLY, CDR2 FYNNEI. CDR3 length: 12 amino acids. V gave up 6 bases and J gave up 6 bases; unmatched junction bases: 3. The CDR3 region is CASRTGGDGYTF. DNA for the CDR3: TGTGCCAGCAGAACAGGGGGAGATGGCTACACCTTC.